This TCR beta chain was sequenced during a study of CD8+ T cells in alopecia areata. Stated treatment: oral pan-JAK inhibitor, 5-10 mg twice daily. Comment on this clone: Its specificity is unknown.

RNA extraction and reverse transcription yielded cDNA as sequencing template. Repertoires were generated with immunoSEQ multiplex PCR, while TCRdb's copy carries only in-frame clones and drops some. Here the sample spans about 190,000 clones, 60% being singletons. Study-wide results and limits: On tofacitinib, scalp and blood still held many of the expanded lesional clones. Scalp lesions, especially in alopecia totalis/universalis, had higher clonality than normal scalp. Scalp clonality, along with expanded CD8+ clones among the top 100, was significantly decreased by tofacitinib.

This CDR3 is 18 amino acids long. Germline CDR1 reads LNHNV; CDR2 reads YYDKDF (reference sequence). The ends lost 8 bases at V and 4 bases at J; junction bases unmatched: 22. The chain has TRBV15 and TRBJ1-1, with 7 bases matching TRBD1. The sequence derives from a human donor with alopecia areata. The source was CD4+ T cells sorted from blood, collected at week 4, from a patient treated with tofacitinib. In nucleotides, the CDR3 is TGTGCCACCCTTATTAATCGAGATGAGACAGGGTTGGGCACTGAAGCTTTCTTT. It is translated as CATLINRDETGLGTEAFF. The full variable domain, its missing parts supplied by reference TRBV15 and TRBJ1-1, is DAMVIQNPRYQVTQFGKPVTLSCSQTLNHNVMYWYQQKSSQAPKLLFHYYDKDFNNEADTPDNFQSRRPNTSFCFLDIRSPGLGDTAMYLCATLINRDETGLGTEAFFGQGTRLTVV.